This T cell receptor beta chain is from a study of blood T cells in healthy people across ages. A second roughly 6 to 11 cycle PCR used barcoded and J-beta primers. TCRdb redid the calling of the 5' RACE reads with MiXCR, one entry per CDR3 protein. The sample carries around 1,000,000 distinct CDR3 sequences, approximately 26% recorded once. This CDR3 region has 13 residues. V shed 8 bases and J shed 7 bases, with 17 bases lying between them. This clonotype appeared a few times. The same data also went into a second study, on T cells of mothers and their children.

This clonotype originated in a girl aged 2 to 10 in good health. The specimen was blood. The V gene is TRBV12-3 or TRBV12-4, the J gene TRBJ1-2; D gene unclear. The CDR3 here is CASSREGLGGYTF. The CDR3 DNA reads TGTGCCAGCTCTCGCGAGGGTTTAGGTGGCTACACCTTC.